Each of the 23 T cell receptor beta chains below was sequenced from the same sample in a study of shared clonotypes between healthy human individuals. Assay: immunoSEQ multiplex PCR; the TCRdb copy retains only in-frame clones and omits some. The sample has about half a million clones; approximately 80% are singletons. Sequenced sample: PBMCs. The origin of the receptors is a woman aged 40 to 49 in good health. Some clones in this sample may be carry-over from other donors' samples.

This clone has just one count. J is TRBJ1-1 and V is TRBV7-3; the match to TRBD1 covers 7 bases. CDR1 and CDR2 from the germline V gene are SGHTA and FQGTGA. The CDR3 contains 14 residues. V shed 5 bases and J 7 bases; nucleotides not matched to a gene: 10. The CDR3 bases are TGTGCCAGCAGCGCAACAGGGGCCACCCTTGAAGCTTTCTTT. The encoded protein is CASSATGATLEAFF.

The J gene is TRBJ1-5, the V gene TRBV10-2, with D unresolved. V lost 3 bases and J 0 bases, leaving 21 bases between the germline ends. Germline V lookup: CDR1 WSHSY, CDR2 SAAADI. CDR3 length equals 19 residues. The CDR3 DNA follows: TGCGCCAGCAGTGATAGTTTCAAAGGAGACCTTATTAGCAATCAGCCCCAGCATTTT. Amino acids: CASSDSFKGDLISNQPQHF.

The chain combines TRBV9 with TRBJ1-2; the match to TRBD1 covers 7 bases. V was pared by 3 bases and J by 3 bases, with 11 bases of the junction left unmatched. The CDR3 is 16 residues long. CDR1 is SGDLS, CDR2 YYNGEE, per germline. The CDR3: CASSARDSRFDYGYTF. Here the CDR3 DNA reads TGTGCCAGCAGCGCCCGGGACAGTAGATTCGACTATGGCTACACCTTC.

The J gene is TRBJ2-7, the V gene TRBV18; TRBD1 might be the D (5 bases). V was trimmed by 2 bases and J by 6 bases, leaving 14 bases between them. Germline CDR1 is KGHSH and CDR2 is LQKENI. The CDR3 runs 14 residues. CDR3 DNA sequence: TGTGCCAGCTCACCAGGGCAGGGAAGGAGCGAGCAGTACTTC. This encodes CASSPGQGRSEQYF.

Ten or more counts support this clone. The chain carries TRBV7-9 and TRBJ2-2, with 8 bases that match TRBD2. V lost 5 bases, J lost 8 bases, and 10 bases stayed unmatched. The CDR3 loop spans 15 amino acids. CDR1 and CDR2 from the germline V gene are SEHNR and FQNEAQ (reference sequence). CDR3 sequence: CASSPQSGSMGELFF. For the CDR3, the DNA is TGTGCCAGCAGCCCGCAAAGCGGGAGTATGGGGGAGCTGTTTTTT.

This sequence joins TRBV7-6 and TRBJ2-3, with unresolved D. CDR1 is SGHVS and CDR2 is FNYEAQ in the germline V gene. The germline V and J ends were trimmed by 1 base and 2 bases, with 19 bases remaining between them. This CDR3 has 18 amino acids. The CDR3 region is CASSLGLEGIKNTDTQYF. CDR3 DNA: TGTGCCAGCAGCTTAGGCTTAGAAGGGATTAAAAACACAGATACGCAGTATTTT.

The V and J genes are TRBV4-1 and TRBJ1-1, with 8 bases matching TRBD1. Germline CDR1 MGHRA, CDR2 YSYEKL. The CDR3 sequence is 14 residues long. With 3 bases clipped from V and 6 bases from J, the junction kept 6 bases outside the gene matches. CDR3 protein: CASSHATGEPEAFF. The CDR3 DNA sequence: TGCGCCAGCAGCCATGCGACAGGGGAGCCTGAAGCTTTCTTT.

The chain has TRBV11-1 and TRBJ2-7; D uncertain. This CDR3 is 15 amino acids long. V was shortened by 1 base and J by 2 bases, with 12 bases between the two germline ends. Germline CDR1 and CDR2: SGHAT and FQDESV (reference sequence). The CDR3 loop reads CASSLGGSNPYEQYF. The CDR3 nucleotides read TGTGCCAGCAGCTTAGGAGGTAGCAACCCCTACGAGCAGTACTTC.

This clone has at least ten counts. The chain employs TRBV7-2 and TRBJ2-7; TRBD2 agrees at 13 bases. V trimming: 0 bases; J trimming: 2 bases; junction bases outside the gene matches: 4. The CDR3 consists of 17 residues. Looked up from germline, CDR1 is SGHTA and CDR2 is FQGNSA. The DNA of the CDR3 is TGTGCCAGCAGCTTAGCCGGGACTAGCGGGACCCCCTACGAGCAGTACTTC. Protein sequence: CASSLAGTSGTPYEQYF.

The genes are TRBV5-5 and TRBJ2-3, with D perhaps matching TRBD1 (5 bases). Germline V gene lookup returns CDR1 SGHKS and CDR2 YYEKEE (reference sequence). With 1 base removed from V and 2 bases from J, the gap between germline ends came to 11 bases. The CDR3 consists of 15 residues. This chain's CDR3 is CASSLRQGDTDTQYF. The CDR3 coding sequence is TGTGCCAGCAGCTTGCGGCAGGGCGACACAGATACGCAGTATTTT.

The V gene is TRBV10-3, the J gene TRBJ2-7; possibly TRBD1 for D (5 bases). With 3 bases removed from V and 7 bases from J, the gap between germline ends came to 7 bases. Germline V CDR1 and CDR2: ENHRY, SYGVKD. The length of the CDR3 is 11 residues. The CDR3 region has the DNA TGTGCCATCAGTGAAAACAGGGAGCAGTACTTC. It translates to CAISENREQYF.

The chain combines TRBV7-2 with TRBJ2-1; TRBD2 is a possible D gene (6 bases). This CDR3 has 15 residues. Looked up from germline, CDR1 is SGHTA and CDR2 is FQGNSA. The germline V and J ends were trimmed by 2 bases and 9 bases, with 17 bases remaining between them. The CDR3 protein is CASSLLAGSHGEQFF. The DNA of the CDR3 is TGTGCCAGCAGCTTATTGGCGGGATCTCACGGTGAGCAGTTCTTC.

The chain uses TRBV7-9 and TRBJ1-2; possibly TRBD1 for D (6 bases). Trimming cost V 5 bases and J 2 bases, with 12 bases left between them. CDR1 is SEHNR, CDR2 FQNEAQ, per germline (reference sequence). This CDR3 is built from 14 residues. DNA for the CDR3: TGTGCCAGCAGCCAGTTACAGGGAAACTATGGCTACACCTTC. Translated: CASSQLQGNYGYTF.

The chain combines TRBV28 with TRBJ2-3; 7 bases line up with TRBD2. The CDR3 contains 15 residues. With 10 bases clipped from V and 4 bases from J, the junction kept 14 bases outside the gene matches. Germline V lookup: CDR1 MDHEN, CDR2 SYDVKM. The chain's CDR3 is CATATQAGVADTQYF. The CDR3 DNA sequence: TGTGCCACCGCAACCCAGGCGGGAGTGGCAGATACGCAGTATTTT.

The V and J genes are TRBV30 and TRBJ2-7; TRBD2 aligns across 8 bases. The CDR3 length is 13 residues. V shed 2 bases and J 5 bases; nucleotides not matched to a gene: 5. CDR1 is GTSNPN, CDR2 SVGIG, per germline (reference sequence). This chain's CDR3 is CAWSSREGHEQYF. The CDR3 DNA reads as TGTGCCTGGAGTTCCCGGGAGGGCCACGAGCAGTACTTC.

V usage is TRBV5-3 and J usage is TRBJ1-2; 7 nucleotides align to TRBD1. TRBV5-3 is recorded as an ORF, its role being uncertain. The junction had 6 bases not matched to a gene; V was cut back by 4 bases and J by 0 bases. The CDR3 spans 15 residues. The CDR3 bases are TGTGCCAGAAGCACGCGCACAGGGGCTAACTATGGCTACACCTTC. Protein: CARSTRTGANYGYTF.

The rearrangement uses TRBV6-5 and TRBJ2-7; 11 bases map to TRBD1. This CDR3 is built from 14 residues. Germline loops: CDR1 MNHEY, CDR2 SVGAGI. The trim removed 6 bases at V and 6 bases at J, leaving 7 bases unmatched. The CDR3 sequence is CASSPIGTGGEQYF. CDR3 coding DNA: TGTGCCAGCAGCCCCATCGGGACAGGGGGCGAGCAGTACTTC.

This chain joins TRBV2 and TRBJ2-1; D is possibly TRBD2 (5 bases). Germline-derived CDR1 and CDR2 are SNHLY and FYNNEI. Between the trimmed V and J ends, which lost 4 bases and 12 bases, there was a span of 10 bases. The CDR3 covers 11 residues. The CDR3 loop reads CASSVELGQFF. The DNA for the CDR3 is TGTGCCAGCAGTGTTGAACTAGGGCAGTTCTTC.

CDR3 loop: CASSIGGWQNTEAFF. In DNA, the CDR3 is TGTGCCAGTAGTATAGGGGGGTGGCAGAACACTGAAGCTTTCTTT. The chain joins TRBV19 to TRBJ1-1; D possibly corresponds to TRBD1 (5 bases). Germline CDR1 LNHDA, CDR2 SQIVND (reference sequence). V dropped 1 base and J dropped 1 base, with 10 bases sitting between them. This CDR3 contains 15 residues.

The chain uses TRBV5-1 and TRBJ2-3; no definite D call. The CDR3 sequence is 14 residues long. Per germline, CDR1 SGHRS and CDR2 YFSETQ. V was shortened by 0 bases and J by 1 base, with 6 bases between the two germline ends. The CDR3 protein is CASSLEFGTDTQYF. In DNA, the CDR3 is TGCGCCAGCAGCTTGGAGTTTGGCACAGATACGCAGTATTTT.

The chain has TRBV7-2 and TRBJ2-7; TRBD1 matches 10 bases. The CDR3 covers 16 residues. With 1 base clipped from V and 2 bases from J, the junction kept 5 bases outside the gene matches. CDR1 and CDR2 (germline): SGHTA, FQGNSA. The chain's CDR3 is CASSLDLGTGAYEQYF. The CDR3 nucleotides are TGTGCCAGCAGCTTAGATCTGGGGACAGGGGCCTACGAGCAGTACTTC.

The chain recombines TRBV19 with TRBJ2-3, with TRBD2 matching 14 bases. The CDR3 loop spans 15 amino acids. With V trimmed by 7 bases and J by 4 bases, 4 bases remained unmatched. Germline-derived CDR1 and CDR2 are LNHDA and SQIVND (reference sequence). CDR3 protein: CASKPGLAGADTQYF. The CDR3 nucleotides are TGTGCCAGTAAACCGGGACTAGCGGGAGCAGATACGCAGTATTTT.

This sequence joins TRBV14 and TRBJ1-3; D gene unclear. Germline values: CDR1 SGHDN, CDR2 FVKESK. The CDR3 runs to 16 residues. V shed 4 bases and J shed 0 bases, with 13 bases lying between them. The CDR3 sequence is CASSRGHGSSGNTIYF. CDR3 nucleotides: TGTGCCAGCAGCCGTGGGCATGGGAGCTCTGGAAACACCATATATTTT.